What follows are 7 T cell receptor beta chains derived from one specimen sequenced in a study of beta chain features in type 1 diabetes. Study-level findings and limits: Shorter TCRB CDR3s, moderately but significantly so, were found in Type 1 diabetes patients in all four CD4+ subsets.

Investigators reverse transcribed all isolated RNA, so they sequenced expressed TCRB transcripts. The repertoire was sequenced with immunoSEQ multiplex PCR; TCRdb's copy has only in-frame clones and lacks some. The table lists 400,000 or so clones, roughly 12% of them singletons. Antigen specificity for these receptors is unknown. The sample consisted of naive CD4+ T cells from blood. These receptors were taken from a woman younger than 35 with type 1 diabetes.

This clone has only a few counts. V is TRBV18 and J is TRBJ2-3, with 9 positions matching TRBD2. With V trimmed by 0 bases and J by 13 bases, 8 bases remained unmatched. Per germline, CDR1 KGHSH and CDR2 LQKENI. The CDR3 runs to 14 residues. CDR3 sequence (DNA): TGTGCCAGCTCACCACCGGCTAGCGGGAACCTGGAGTATTTT. This translates into CASSPPASGNLEYF.

This clone was observed a few times. This chain connects TRBV9 to TRBJ2-1; 8 nucleotides match TRBD1. V lost 3 bases, J lost 0 bases, and 14 bases stayed unmatched. The CDR3 sequence is 19 residues long. The germline V gene encodes CDR1 SGDLS and CDR2 YYNGEE. The CDR3 is CASSEKGQAHVGSYNEQFF. In nucleotides, the CDR3 is TGTGCCAGCAGCGAGAAGGGACAGGCTCATGTGGGCTCCTACAATGAGCAGTTCTTC.

The V gene is TRBV7-2, the J gene TRBJ2-3; TRBD1 might be the D (5 bases). With 5 bases removed from V and 0 bases from J, the gap between germline ends came to 15 bases. Germline CDR1 reads SGHTA; CDR2 reads FQGNSA. This CDR3 has 16 residues. The CDR3 loop reads CASSLGAGHSTDTQYF. The DNA of the CDR3 is TGTGCCAGCAGCCTTGGGGCTGGGCATAGCACAGATACGCAGTATTTT. Drawing the rest from reference TRBV7-2 and TRBJ2-3, the complete variable domain is GAGVSQSPSNKVTEKGKDVELRCDPISGHTALYWYRQSLGQGLEFLIYFQGNSAPDKSGLPSDRFSAERTGGSVSTLTIQRTQQEDSAVYLCASSLGAGHSTDTQYFGPGTRLTVL.

The chain couples TRBV5-1 to TRBJ2-2, with 7 positions matching TRBD2. The V and J ends lost 0 bases and 7 bases, in that order; junction bases with no gene match: 3. Germline V gives CDR1 SGHRS, CDR2 YFSETQ. The CDR3 totals 14 residues. CDR3 loop: CASSLASGVGELFF. CDR3 nucleotide sequence: TGCGCCAGCAGCTTGGCCAGCGGGGTCGGGGAGCTGTTTTTT. Together with reference TRBV5-1 and TRBJ2-2, the CDR3 gives the full variable domain: KAGVTQTPRYLIKTRGQQVTLSCSPISGHRSVSWYQQTPGQGLQFLFEYFSETQRNKGNFPGRFSGRQFSNSRSEMNVSTLELGDSALYLCASSLASGVGELFFGEGSRLTVL.

This clone was found a few times. This chain connects TRBV29-1 to TRBJ2-7; 10 bases are shared with TRBD1. Germline-derived CDR1 and CDR2 are SQVTM and ANQGSEA. CDR3 length: 13 residues. The J segment lost 9 bases and the V segment lost 6 bases, leaving 11 bases of the junction unmatched. The CDR3 nucleotides are TGCAGCGTGCGACCGGGACAGGGGATGCGGCAGTACTTC. This encodes CSVRPGQGMRQYF.

The chain carries TRBV7-9 and TRBJ2-2; D gene uncertain. Germline CDR1 and CDR2: SEHNR and FQNEAQ (reference sequence). This CDR3 spans 12 amino acids. The V end was cut by 9 bases, the J end by 0 bases, with 5 bases between. The CDR3 nucleotides read TGTGCCAGTACTTCGAACACCGGGGAGCTGTTTTTT. This gives the protein CASTSNTGELFF.

CDR3 DNA sequence: TGCAGCGTTCGTCGAGATTACGAGCAGTACTTC. It translates to CSVRRDYEQYF. The gene calls are TRBV29-1 and TRBJ2-5; D is undetermined. The end of the DNA aligns better with TRBJ2-7, so the J call may be wrong. The CDR3 is 11 amino acids. Germline CDR1 and CDR2: SQVTM and ANQGSEA.